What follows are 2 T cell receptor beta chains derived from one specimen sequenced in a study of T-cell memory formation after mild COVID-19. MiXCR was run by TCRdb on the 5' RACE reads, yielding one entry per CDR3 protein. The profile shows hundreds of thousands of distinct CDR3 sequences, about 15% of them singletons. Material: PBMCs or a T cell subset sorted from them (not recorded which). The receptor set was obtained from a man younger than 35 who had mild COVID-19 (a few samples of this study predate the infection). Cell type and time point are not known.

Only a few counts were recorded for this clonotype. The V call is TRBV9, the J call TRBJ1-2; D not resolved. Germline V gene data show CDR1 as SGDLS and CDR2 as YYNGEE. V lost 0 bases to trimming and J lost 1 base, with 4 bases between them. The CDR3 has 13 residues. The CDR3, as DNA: TGTGCCAGCAGCGTAGTGCTTAACTATGGCTACACCTTC. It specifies CASSVVLNYGYTF.

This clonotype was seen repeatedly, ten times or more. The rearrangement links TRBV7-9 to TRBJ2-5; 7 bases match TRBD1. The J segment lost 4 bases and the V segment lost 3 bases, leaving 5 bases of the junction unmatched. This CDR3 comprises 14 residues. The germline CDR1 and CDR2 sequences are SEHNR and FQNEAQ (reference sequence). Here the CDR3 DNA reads TGTGCCAGCAGCTTTACAGGGGCAGGAGAGACCCAGTACTTC. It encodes CASSFTGAGETQYF.